The 16 T cell receptor beta chains below were found in one sample sequenced in a study of early T cells in non-severe SARS-CoV-2 infection (dated by TCRdb to the early 2020s). The method behind the library was 5' RACE. Sequenced on a NextSeq 500. TCRdb reprocessed the public reads (quality trimming at Q25 with fastp, clone calling with MiXCR) and kept in-frame beta chains. Entries that share a CDR3 protein sequence are merged under the most common genes and DNA. The table for this sample lists 65,000 to 90,000 distinct CDR3 sequences; more than 9% of them were counted only once. About 7% of the sample is in the top ten clones. The sequencing input was whole blood. The receptors come from an adult who was a healthcare worker with PCR-confirmed SARS-CoV-2 infection or an uninfected control (not recorded which).

V and J are TRBV12-3 or TRBV12-4 and TRBJ2-3; D gene unclear. The CDR3 totals 16 residues. The V gene lost 3 bases and the J gene lost 2 bases, with 15 bases spanning the gap. In DNA, the CDR3 is TGTGCCAGCAGTTTTCCGGCGGCCGGTCTCACAGATACGCAGTATTTT. Translation: CASSFPAAGLTDTQYF.

The rearrangement joins TRBV2 to TRBJ2-1; TRBD2 might be the D (5 bases). V was clipped by 10 bases and J by 3 bases, with 13 bases between them. From germline, CDR1 is SNHLY and CDR2 FYNNEI. This CDR3 has 13 amino acids. As DNA, the CDR3 is TGTGCCATTACCGGACTTCTCTACAATGAGCAGTTCTTC. It encodes CAITGLLYNEQFF.

The V gene is TRBV12-3 or TRBV12-4, the J gene TRBJ2-6; 8 bases match TRBD1. This CDR3 has 13 amino acids. Germline trimming cut 5 bases from V and 9 bases from J; bases unmatched to any gene: 3. The chain's CDR3 is CASSRTGLNVLTF. In DNA form, the CDR3 reads TGTGCCAGCAGTAGGACAGGGCTCAACGTCCTGACTTTC.

A few counts support this clonotype. The chain has TRBV11-2 and TRBJ2-7; 12 bases match TRBD1. CDR3 size: 15 residues. J gave up 10 bases and V 6 bases, and 13 bases lay outside the gene matches. Germline V gene sequence: CDR1 SGHAT, CDR2 FQNNGV. Here the CDR3 DNA reads TGTGCCAGCAGACATCCGTGGGGACAGGGGGCGCACCAGTACTTC. Protein sequence: CASRHPWGQGAHQYF.

This clonotype has a handful of counts. The rearrangement uses TRBV30 and TRBJ2-5; 7 bases line up with TRBD2. The V gene end was trimmed by 4 bases and the J gene end by 3 bases; junction bases not matched to a gene: 5. The germline V gene has CDR1 GTSNPN and CDR2 SVGIG (reference sequence). This CDR3 is built from 13 residues. The CDR3 loop reads CAWNRLAEETQYF. CDR3 DNA sequence: TGTGCCTGGAATCGTCTAGCGGAAGAGACCCAGTACTTC.

The DNA of the CDR3 is TGCGCCAGCAGCCAAGAGGTAGTGAGACCAATAAACACCGGGGAGCTGTTTTTT. Amino acid sequence: CASSQEVVRPINTGELFF. The V call is TRBV4-3, the J call TRBJ2-2, with D unclear. Germline loops: CDR1 LGHNA, CDR2 YSLEER. V gave up 0 bases and J gave up 2 bases, with 16 bases separating them. This CDR3 comprises 18 residues.

The rearrangement uses TRBV19 and TRBJ2-2, with TRBD2 matching 9 bases. Trimming cost V 3 bases and J 2 bases; bases outside gene matches: 10. Germline CDR1 and CDR2: LNHDA and SQIVND (reference sequence). This CDR3 contains 18 residues. Written as DNA, the CDR3 is TGTGCCAGTAGTATGAAAGGTAGCGGGAGCCGAAACACCGGGGAGCTGTTTTTT. It yields the protein CASSMKGSGSRNTGELFF.

The chain has TRBV29-1 and TRBJ2-7, with a weak D call TRBD1 (6 bases). V lost 7 bases and J lost 7, with 17 bases in between. Germline CDR1 and CDR2: SQVTM and ANQGSEA. The CDR3 is made up of 12 amino acids. The CDR3 nucleotides are TGCAGCGCAAGACAGGTTATGGGGGAGCAGTACTTC. It translates to CSARQVMGEQYF.

There are a few counts of this clonotype. The chain links TRBV20-1 to TRBJ1-2; TRBD1 agrees at 7 bases. From germline, CDR1 is DFQATT and CDR2 SNEGSKA (reference sequence). V was pared by 6 bases and J by 3 bases, with 7 bases of the junction left unmatched. The CDR3 is made up of 13 amino acids. This chain's CDR3 is CSAKEGAHYGYTF. Written as DNA, the CDR3 is TGCAGTGCCAAGGAGGGGGCGCACTATGGCTACACCTTC.

This clonotype showed up many times. V gene TRBV10-3 combines with J gene TRBJ2-7, with 12 bases that match TRBD2. The germline V gene encodes CDR1 ENHRY and CDR2 SYGVKD. The length of the CDR3 is 15 residues. V lost 6 bases, J lost 3 bases, and 6 bases stayed unmatched. The DNA for the CDR3 is TGTGCCATCAGCCCTTCGACTAGCGGGAGCTACGAGCAGTACTTC. This codes for CAISPSTSGSYEQYF.

In this sample, this clonotype turned up many times. This chain joins TRBV30 and TRBJ1-3; D is possibly TRBD1 (5 bases). Per germline, CDR1 GTSNPN and CDR2 SVGIG (reference sequence). The germline V and J ends were trimmed by 0 bases and 7 bases, with 16 bases remaining between them. The CDR3 runs to 15 residues. DNA of the CDR3: TGTGCCTGGAGTGTACTGGGGACGGGGAGGAACACCATATATTTT. Translated, it gives CAWSVLGTGRNTIYF.

This clonotype occurred many times. This chain links TRBV30 with TRBJ1-2; D gene uncertain. V lost 2 bases and J lost 0, with 13 bases in between. Germline V gene sequence: CDR1 GTSNPN, CDR2 SVGIG (reference sequence). This CDR3 has 15 amino acids. CDR3 sequence reads: CAWSLRTEPNYGYTF. The CDR3, as DNA: TGTGCCTGGAGTCTGAGGACCGAACCTAACTATGGCTACACCTTC.

This rearrangement joins TRBV23-1 to TRBJ2-1; 8 bases are shared with TRBD2. TRBV23-1 is labeled an ORF, and its function is uncertain. Germline trimming cut 3 bases from V and 8 bases from J; bases unmatched to any gene: 9. The CDR3 has 15 residues. For the CDR3, the DNA is TGCGCCAGCAGTCACCAAGTAGCGGGAATCCATGAGCAGTTCTTC. This translates into CASSHQVAGIHEQFF.

Notes on this clonotype: Since a much larger clone is just one base distant, this may be a read error. This chain connects TRBV29-1 to TRBJ2-1; tentatively, D is TRBD1 (6 bases). The CDR3 sequence is 12 residues long. Germline V gene sequence: CDR1 SQVTM, CDR2 ANQGSEA. With 6 bases removed from V and 5 bases from J, the gap between germline ends came to 11 bases. DNA for the CDR3: TGCAGCGTCCGGGACACCCACAATGAGCAGTTCTTC. Encoded protein: CSVRDTHNEQFF.

V is TRBV29-1 and J is TRBJ2-3, with D unclear. The V gene lost 3 bases and the J gene lost 7 bases, with 14 bases spanning the gap. The CDR3 is 13 residues long. Germline-derived CDR1 and CDR2 are SQVTM and ANQGSEA. The CDR3 spells CSVDPDGPNTQYF. In DNA form, the CDR3 reads TGCAGCGTTGACCCAGACGGACCAAATACGCAGTATTTT.

The rearrangement uses TRBV18 and TRBJ2-3; TRBD2 is a possible D gene (6 bases). The V gene lost 3 bases and the J gene lost 4 bases, with 14 bases spanning the gap. Per germline, CDR1 KGHSH and CDR2 LQKENI. The CDR3 totals 15 residues. In DNA form, the CDR3 reads TGTGCCAGCTCACCGGGGGAGGTCATGGCAGATACGCAGTATTTT. It translates to CASSPGEVMADTQYF.